This T cell receptor beta chain is drawn from a study of prognosis after radiotherapy for stage I lung cancer. Study at large: Histologically, the tumors comprised squamous cell carcinoma in over five patients and adenocarcinoma in roughly 11. Study-level points and caveats: Medians of approximately 10,000 versus 7,000 showed unique TCR clone counts falling after stereotactic body radiation therapy.

The CDR3 is made up of 11 amino acids. Germline CDR1 and CDR2: DFQATT and SNEGSKA (reference sequence). Between the trimmed V and J ends, which lost 7 bases and 9 bases, there was a span of 13 bases. This clonotype was counted many times. Its antigen is undetermined. Every member of the patient group was node-negative on CT and PET/CT (none had prior chemotherapy, radiotherapy or other malignancies). Researchers took six milliliters of peripheral blood at each of two time points. Amplification of the TCR beta CDR3 (from genomic DNA) was done by two-round multiplex PCR. Amplification in first-round PCR relied on primers specific to each TRBV and TRBJ gene. TCRdb recomputed calls from the multiplex PCR reads with MiXCR, one row per CDR3 protein. The sample holds around 17,000 distinct CDR3 sequences; approximately 15% are singletons and the top ten take 35% to 45%.

The source of this sequence is a donor over 45 with non-small cell lung cancer. The source material was PBMCs, sampled before or after stereotactic body radiation therapy (not recorded which). This sequence joins TRBV20-1 and TRBJ2-1, with D unclear. CDR3: CSVRSSGEQFF. The CDR3 DNA follows: TGCAGTGTCAGGAGTTCTGGTGAGCAGTTCTTC.